Detailed here is one T cell receptor (beta chain). As yet, its antigen is unknown. Germline CDR1 is SGHDT and CDR2 is YYEEEE. CDR3 length: 15 amino acids. The junction had 14 bases not matched to a gene; V was cut back by 4 bases and J by 8 bases. This specimen comes from a study of memory CD4+ T cells and cytomegalovirus serostatus. Study-wide background: Of the healthy Belgian adults, fewer than 10 were CMV seropositive and 20 to 30 seronegative. Study-wide points: CMV serostatus prediction reached median AUC about 0.95, or 0.9 with US-trained model.

The sort gate was single viable CD3+CD4+CD8-CD45RO+ cells for memory CD4+ T cells. After thawing, CD4+ T cells were positively selected. Original methodology: After removing out-of-frame reads, around 2.2 million distinct TCRbeta sequences remained. The data were produced by immunoSEQ multiplex PCR, yet TCRdb's version contains in-frame clones alone and is incomplete. V, J and clone size are those of that table, while D and trimming were read from the DNA. The profile shows 50,000 to 60,000 clones, 65% to 85% of them singletons. The clonotype was recovered from an adult in good health and CMV-seronegative. V is TRBV5-6 and J is TRBJ1-2, with 7 bases that match TRBD1. Material: memory CD4+ T cells from blood. The CDR3 DNA is TGTGCCAGCAGCCCCGGAGACAGGGCATTGAGGGGCTACACCTTC. It codes for CASSPGDRALRGYTF. The full variable domain, its missing parts supplied by reference TRBV5-6 and TRBJ1-2, is DAGVTQSPTHLIKTRGQQVTLRCSPKSGHDTVSWYQQALGQGPQFIFQYYEEEERQRGNFPDRFSGHQFPNYSSELNVNALLLGDSALYLCASSPGDRALRGYTFGSGTRLTVV.